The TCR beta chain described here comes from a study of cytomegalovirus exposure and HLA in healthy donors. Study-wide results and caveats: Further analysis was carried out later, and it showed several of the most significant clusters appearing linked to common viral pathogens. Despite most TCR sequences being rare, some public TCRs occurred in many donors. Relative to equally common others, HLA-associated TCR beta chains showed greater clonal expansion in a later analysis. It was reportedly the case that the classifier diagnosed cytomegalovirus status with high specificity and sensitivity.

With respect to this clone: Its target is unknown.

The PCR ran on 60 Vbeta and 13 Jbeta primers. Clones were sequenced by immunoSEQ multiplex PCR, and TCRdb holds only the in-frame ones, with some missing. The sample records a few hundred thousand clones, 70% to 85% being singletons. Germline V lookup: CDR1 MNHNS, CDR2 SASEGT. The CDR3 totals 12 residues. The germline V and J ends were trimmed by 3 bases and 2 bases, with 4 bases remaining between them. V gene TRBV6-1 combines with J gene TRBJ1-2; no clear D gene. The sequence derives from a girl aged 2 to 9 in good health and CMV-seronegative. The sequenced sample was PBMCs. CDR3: CASSERNYGYTF. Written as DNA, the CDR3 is TGTGCCAGCAGTGAGAGGAACTATGGCTACACCTTC.